This T cell receptor beta chain was captured by sequencing in a study of blood T cell repertoires in COVID-19. Study background: Sites across the United States, Italy and Spain contributed samples from acute and convalescent COVID-19. T cells, B-cell-depleted T cells, or PBMCs provided the cDNA or gDNA that served as material.

Authors' data handling: The authors estimated nucleated cell counts from reference gene primer amplification. Some clones are missing from TCRdb's copy, which holds only in-frame ones; the method was immunoSEQ multiplex PCR. V, J and clone size derive from that table, while D and trimming were established from the DNA sequence. Of 140,000 to 150,000 clones listed, approximately 88% are singletons. CDR1 is MNHEY, CDR2 SVGAGI, per germline. V lost 0 bases to trimming and J lost 4 bases, with 10 bases between them. This CDR3 spans 15 amino acids. This rearrangement joins TRBV6-5 to TRBJ1-3; tentative D call: TRBD1 (5 bases). This receptor was obtained from a woman in her fifties or sixties with acute or convalescent COVID-19. The sample was peripheral blood. CDR3 sequence reads: CASSYSGLSGNTIYF. As DNA, the CDR3 is TGTGCCAGCAGTTACTCGGGACTCTCCGGAAACACCATATATTTT.